This is a list of T cell receptor beta chains from one sample in a study of CD8+CD57+ T cells in acquired aplastic anemia. MiXCR, applied by TCRdb to the reads, yields one record per CDR3 protein. The repertoire holds some 200,000 distinct CDR3 sequences, with 61% as singletons. Sequencing was performed on sorted CD4+, CD8+, or CD8+CD57+ T cells (not recorded which) from PBMCs. Source of these receptors: a human donor in good health. Each CDR3 is given with its conserved first and last residue. A D gene is named only where the DNA matches it firmly. Where a row states a size, it is once, few, many or the class of an expanded clone; other rows omit it.

J	length	V	D	size	CDR3	DNA
TRBJ2-2	15	TRBV7-6	.	.	CASSLAQGGTGELFF	TGTGCCAGCAGCTTAGCCCAGGGGGGGACCGGGGAGCTGTTTTTT
TRBJ1-1	13	TRBV7-2	.	.	CASSRNMNTEAFF	TGTGCCAGCAGCCGGAACATGAACACTGAAGCTTTCTTT
TRBJ1-4	14	TRBV20-1	.	once	CSARVEGLFEKLFF	TGCAGTGCTAGAGTAGAAGGCCTTTTCGAAAAACTGTTTTTT
TRBJ2-5	15	TRBV7-9	.	.	CAGEPSASKPGTQYF	TGTGCCGGGGAACCTAGCGCATCAAAACCGGGGACCCAGTACTTC
TRBJ2-7	15	TRBV29-1	.	once	CSVALVQGFGDEQYF	TGCAGCGTTGCGTTGGTGCAGGGATTTGGCGACGAGCAGTACTTC
TRBJ2-5	17	TRBV9	TRBD2	.	CASSVVSGGAECGTQYF	TGTGCCAGCAGCGTAGTAAGCGGGGGGGCCGAGTGCGGGACCCAGTACTTC
TRBJ2-7	14	TRBV7-6	.	many	CASSAGANSYEQYF	TGTGCCAGCAGCGCAGGGGCCAACTCCTACGAGCAGTACTTC
TRBJ2-5	11	TRBV7-6	.	.	CAMRSQETQYF	TGTGCCATGCGGAGTCAAGAGACCCAGTACTTC
TRBJ1-2	15	TRBV7-9	.	few	CASSTWDTLDYGYTF	TGTGCCAGCAGCACATGGGACACCTTGGACTATGGCTACACCTTC
TRBJ1-4	17	TRBV9	TRBD1	once	CASSPHGTGGSDEKLFF	TGTGCCAGCAGCCCTCACGGGACAGGGGGCTCGGATGAAAAACTGTTTTTT
TRBJ2-5	18	TRBV19	TRBD2	.	CASRGATSGRALEETQCF	TGTGCCAGCAGAGGGGCGACTAGCGGGAGGGCCTTAGAAGAGACCCAGTGCTTC
TRBJ2-7	14	TRBV7-2	TRBD2	.	CASSLAGTSYEQYF	TGTGCCAGCAGCTTAGCCGGGACTAGCTACGAGCAGTACTTC
TRBJ1-1	15	TRBV7-8	TRBD1	many	CASSPPDRGVTEAFF	TGTGCCAGCAGCCCCCCCGACAGGGGAGTGACTGAAGCTTTCTTT
TRBJ1-5	13	TRBV2	.	.	CASAGFGNQPQHF	TGTGCTAGCGCAGGGTTCGGCAATCAGCCCCAGCATTTT
TRBJ2-1	14	TRBV27	TRBD2	.	CASSPGTIGLEQFF	TGTGCCAGCAGTCCGGGGACTATCGGCTTGGAGCAGTTCTTC
TRBJ2-2	10	TRBV19	TRBD2	.	CASRPPGTSF	TGTGCCAGTAGGCCACCGGGGACTAGCTTT
TRBJ2-3	17	TRBV25-1	TRBD2	.	CATSRAIGLAGTDTQYF	TGTGCCACCAGCAGAGCCATCGGACTAGCGGGCACAGATACGCAGTATTTT
TRBJ2-5	14	TRBV2	.	.	CASSETARGETQYF	TGTGCCAGCAGTGAGACCGCCCGCGGGGAGACCCAGTACTTC
TRBJ2-3	16	TRBV6-4	TRBD2	few	CASSDGLAGGTDTQYF	TGTGCCAGCAGTGACGGACTAGCGGGAGGCACAGATACGCAGTATTTT
TRBJ1-1	13	TRBV6-1	.	.	CASSVSQGTEAFF	TGTGCCAGCAGTGTTTCACAGGGCACTGAAGCTTTCTTT
TRBJ2-3	16	TRBV7-6	.	few	CASSLGLITSTDTQYF	TGTGCCAGCAGCTTAGGACTGATAACTAGCACAGATACGCAGTATTTT
TRBJ2-7	15	TRBV7-9	.	many	CASSWETGATYEQYF	TGTGCCAGCAGCTGGGAAACCGGCGCAACCTACGAGCAGTACTTC
TRBJ1-5	17	TRBV10-3	TRBD1	.	CAISESAYRGRLLAQHF	TGTGCCATCAGTGAGTCGGCTTACAGGGGGCGCCTCTTGGCCCAGCATTTT
TRBJ2-5	16	TRBV5-1	TRBD1	.	CASSLGTQGAGETQYF	TGCGCCAGCAGCCTGGGAACACAGGGGGCGGGAGAGACCCAGTACTTC
TRBJ2-5	16	TRBV19	TRBD2	once	CASSIGAGDIQETQYF	TGTGCCAGTAGTATAGGGGCGGGAGACATACAAGAGACCCAGTACTTC
TRBJ2-1	13	TRBV9	.	many	CASSVATGNEQFF	TGTGCCAGCAGCGTAGCTACGGGGAATGAGCAGTTCTTC
TRBJ2-2	14	TRBV5-5	.	.	CASSAFQGTGELFF	TGTGCCAGCAGCGCATTTCAGGGAACCGGGGAGCTGTTTTTT
TRBJ1-5	14	TRBV29-1	TRBD1	.	CSVAAGGESQPQHF	TGCAGCGTTGCTGCAGGGGGGGAATCTCAGCCCCAGCATTTT
TRBJ2-1	16	TRBV7-9	.	few	CASSFGLANGYNEQFF	TGTGCCAGCAGCTTTGGTCTAGCCAACGGGTACAATGAGCAGTTCTTC
TRBJ2-7	11	TRBV2	.	few	CASGLSYEQYF	TGTGCCAGCGGACTTTCCTACGAGCAGTACTTC
TRBJ1-3	14	TRBV9	.	.	CASSASFSGNTIYF	TGTGCCAGCAGCGCCTCGTTCTCTGGAAACACCATATATTTT
TRBJ2-7	13	TRBV12-3/TRBV12-4	.	.	CASGEQGDYEQYF	TGCGCCAGCGGGGAACAGGGGGACTACGAGCAGTACTTC
TRBJ1-2	11	TRBV20-1	.	.	CSASRGSGYTF	TGCAGTGCTAGTAGGGGGAGCGGCTACACCTTC
TRBJ2-7	13	TRBV7-7	TRBD2	.	CASSLEPAGVQYF	TGTGCCAGCAGCTTAGAACCAGCGGGAGTGCAGTACTTC
TRBJ2-2	14	TRBV24-1	TRBD2	many	CATSERRGTGELFF	TGTGCCACCAGTGAAAGGCGGGGGACCGGGGAGCTGTTTTTT
TRBJ2-5	16	TRBV4-1	.	.	CASSQLPPGPRETQYF	TGCGCCAGCAGCCAACTACCACCGGGGCCACGAGAGACCCAGTACTTC
TRBJ2-5	13	TRBV7-3	.	.	CACRRGLQETQYF	TGTGCCTGCAGGAGGGGACTCCAAGAGACCCAGTACTTC
TRBJ1-4	16	TRBV9	.	.	CASSVEGGLTGEKLFF	TGTGCCAGCAGCGTAGAGGGGGGCCTCACGGGTGAAAAACTGTTTTTT
TRBJ2-5	16	TRBV10-3	.	.	CAISLGGAGGAETQYF	TGTGCCATCAGCTTGGGAGGGGCAGGGGGCGCAGAGACCCAGTACTTC
TRBJ2-7	14	TRBV7-8	.	.	CASSQSGTPYEQYF	TGCGCCAGCAGCCAGAGTGGCACCCCCTACGAGCAGTACTTC
TRBJ1-5	15	TRBV4-3	.	many	CASSQDSQSNQPQHF	TGCGCCAGCAGCCAAGACTCTCAAAGCAATCAGCCCCAGCATTTT
TRBJ2-2	15	TRBV30	.	.	CACGLFGMNTGELFF	TGTGCCTGCGGCCTATTTGGGATGAACACCGGGGAGCTGTTTTTT
TRBJ2-7	14	TRBV27	.	many	CASSQGWGSYEQYF	TGTGCCAGCAGTCAGGGCTGGGGCTCCTACGAGCAGTACTTC
TRBJ2-1	12	TRBV5-1	TRBD1	many	CASRDRVDEQFF	TGCGCCAGCCGAGACAGGGTTGATGAGCAGTTCTTC
TRBJ1-1	16	TRBV19	.	.	CASIPRPPGPNTEAFF	TGTGCCAGTATTCCTCGGCCTCCTGGTCCGAACACTGAAGCTTTCTTT
TRBJ2-3	16	TRBV5-4	TRBD2	.	CASSLGLAGSTDTQYF	TGTGCCAGCAGCTTGGGACTAGCGGGAAGCACAGATACGCAGTATTTT
TRBJ2-7	13	TRBV10-3	.	many	CAIRDIQVVEQYF	TGTGCCATCAGGGACATACAGGTTGTCGAGCAGTACTTC
TRBJ2-7	12	TRBV7-9	.	.	CASSPYVGEQYF	TGTGCCAGCAGCCCTTACGTGGGCGAGCAGTACTTC
TRBJ1-6	16	TRBV7-2	TRBD1	.	CASSIWTGGYNSPLHF	TGTGCCAGCAGCATATGGACAGGGGGCTATAATTCACCCCTCCACTTT
TRBJ1-1	17	TRBV7-9	.	.	CASSLGPGLSSYNEAFF	TGTGCCAGCAGCTTAGGACCGGGACTTAGCTCCTACAATGAAGCTTTCTTT
TRBJ1-2	12	TRBV7-9	.	.	CASSAQDYGYTF	TGTGCCAGCAGCGCCCAGGATTATGGCTACACCTTC
TRBJ2-7	13	TRBV25-1	.	few	CASSVAGSYEQYF	TGTGCCAGCAGTGTGGCGGGGAGCTACGAGCAGTACTTC
TRBJ2-5	15	TRBV7-9	TRBD2	.	CASSAGGGEGWTQYF	TGTGCCAGCAGCGCCGGCGGGGGAGAAGGCTGGACCCAGTACTTC
TRBJ1-2	13	TRBV19	.	few	CASTVTRNYGYTF	TGTGCCAGTACAGTCACCCGGAACTATGGCTACACCTTC
TRBJ2-7	15	TRBV10-1	TRBD2	once	CASSKASGRDYEQYF	TGCGCCAGCAGTAAGGCTAGCGGGAGGGACTACGAGCAGTACTTC